The next 8 T cell receptor beta chains were all read from a single sample in a study of identical twins. TCRdb re-derived calls from the 5' RACE reads in MiXCR, one entry per CDR3 protein. Of roughly 260,000 distinct CDR3 sequences in the sample, around 15% were seen once. Sequencing input: memory (CD45RO+) T cells sorted from blood. The receptors here all came from a woman aged 18 to 35 in good health.

The V gene is TRBV27, the J gene TRBJ2-1; D might be TRBD2 (6 bases). Germline V CDR1 and CDR2: MNHEY, SMNVEV (reference sequence). V lost 5 bases, J lost 5 bases, and 16 bases lay in between. The CDR3 has 15 residues. This chain's CDR3 is CASSEGDSLNNEQFF. The CDR3, as DNA: TGTGCCAGCAGTGAAGGGGACTCTCTAAACAATGAGCAGTTCTTC.

This chain joins TRBV6-5 and TRBJ1-1, with D unresolved. Germline values: CDR1 MNHEY, CDR2 SVGAGI. The length of the CDR3 is 14 residues. V lost 2 bases and J lost 3, with 10 bases in between. Written as DNA, the CDR3 is TGTGCCAGCAGTTACGTAAATGGGGACACTGAAGCTTTCTTT. Its translation: CASSYVNGDTEAFF.

The chain couples TRBV25-1 to TRBJ2-2, with D hard to call. V lost 3 bases, J lost 0 bases, and 11 bases lay in between. Germline CDR1 MGHDK, CDR2 SYGVNS. The length of the CDR3 is 16 residues. The CDR3 loop is CASSDYRPANTGELFF. The CDR3 DNA is TGTGCCAGCAGTGACTACCGACCGGCGAACACCGGGGAGCTGTTTTTT.

The V and J genes are TRBV3-1 and TRBJ2-1; perhaps D is TRBD1 or TRBD2 (5 bases each). The germline gives CDR1 LGHDT, CDR2 YNNKEL (reference sequence). The CDR3 spans 16 residues. The ends were cut back, 3 bases at V and 4 bases at J, with 16 bases in the middle. DNA of the CDR3: TGTGCCAGCAGCCAGACCCCGGGGCGTTTTTACAATGAGCAGTTCTTC. Its protein is CASSQTPGRFYNEQFF.

J is TRBJ2-7 and V is TRBV5-4, with D unresolved. This CDR3 is 13 amino acids long. Trimming took off 0 bases at V and 5 bases at J, with 9 bases between the two ends. Germline CDR1 is SGHNT and CDR2 is YYREEE (reference sequence). For the CDR3, the DNA is TGTGCCAGCAGCTTGGGCTATCTCCACGAGCAGTACTTC. As protein: CASSLGYLHEQYF.

This clonotype appeared many times. This chain uses TRBV20-1 with TRBJ2-5; no clear D gene. With 1 base removed from V and 4 bases from J, the gap between germline ends came to 13 bases. There are 14 residues in the CDR3. The germline V gene encodes CDR1 DFQATT and CDR2 SNEGSKA (reference sequence). CDR3: CSARVWPSGETQYF. As DNA, the CDR3 is TGCAGTGCTAGAGTTTGGCCGAGTGGAGAGACCCAGTACTTC.

In its sample, this clonotype was seen a few times. The chain carries TRBV7-9 and TRBJ1-2, with D possibly matching TRBD1 (5 bases). Trimming stripped 3 bases from V and 6 bases from J, with 11 bases between. The germline CDR1 and CDR2 sequences are SEHNR and FQNEAQ (reference sequence). CDR3 size: 13 residues. The chain's CDR3 is CASSFGGLDGYTF. CDR3 coding DNA: TGTGCCAGCAGCTTTGGGGGATTGGATGGCTACACCTTC.

In nucleotides, the CDR3 is TGTGCCAGCAGTTCAGGACAGGGGGCCGCATTAGAGACCCAGTACTTC. As protein: CASSSGQGAALETQYF. V and J are TRBV27 and TRBJ2-5; TRBD1 matches at 11 bases. Germline V gene data show CDR1 as MNHEY and CDR2 as SMNVEV (reference sequence). The CDR3 consists of 16 residues. J was trimmed by 4 bases and V by 4 bases; bases with no gene match: 8.